This T cell receptor (beta chain) came from a study of T cells in Graves' hyperthyroidism and ophthalmopathy. Study-level points and caveats: Most expanded thyroid clonotypes above 0.001 also appeared in blood. Ophthalmopathy was identified by the model a median roughly six months ahead of onset. A model of 13 V-J pairs discriminated ophthalmopathy from stable hyperthyroidism.

The CDR3 runs 14 residues. V was trimmed by 6 bases and J by 4 bases, leaving 13 bases between them. From germline, CDR1 is SNHLY and CDR2 FYNNEI. Lactation, pregnancy, other autoimmune disease or uncontrolled infection excluded patients. TCR beta CDR3 sequences were amplified from RNA transcripts. The primer set for the first-round RT-PCR of the TCR CDR3 was HTBI. TCRdb called the multiplex PCR reads again in MiXCR, with one record for every CDR3 protein. The sample lists approximately 700,000 distinct CDR3 sequences; 40% to 55% were seen once. This clonotype was found many times. No antigen is known for it.

The gene calls are TRBV2 and TRBJ1-5; D is unresolved. The sample consisted of peripheral blood or thyroid tissue (not recorded which). This receptor was obtained from an adult man with Graves' disease, either hyperthyroidism or ophthalmopathy (not recorded which). For the CDR3, the DNA is TGTGCCAGCAGAGCCAGCATCGGGAATCAGCCCCAGCATTTT. Protein: CASRASIGNQPQHF.